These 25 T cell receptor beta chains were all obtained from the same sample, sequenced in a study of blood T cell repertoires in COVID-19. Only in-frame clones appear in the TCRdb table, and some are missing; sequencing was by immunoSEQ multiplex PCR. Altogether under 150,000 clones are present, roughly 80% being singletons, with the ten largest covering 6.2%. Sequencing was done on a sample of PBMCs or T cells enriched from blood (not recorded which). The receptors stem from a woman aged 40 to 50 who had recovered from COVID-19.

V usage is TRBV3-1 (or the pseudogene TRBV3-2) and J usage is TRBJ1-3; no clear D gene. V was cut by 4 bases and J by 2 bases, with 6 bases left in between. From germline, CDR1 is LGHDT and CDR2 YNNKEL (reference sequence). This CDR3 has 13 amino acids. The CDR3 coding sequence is TGTGCCAGCAGCCCGGTCGCTGGAAACACCATATATTTT. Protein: CASSPVAGNTIYF.

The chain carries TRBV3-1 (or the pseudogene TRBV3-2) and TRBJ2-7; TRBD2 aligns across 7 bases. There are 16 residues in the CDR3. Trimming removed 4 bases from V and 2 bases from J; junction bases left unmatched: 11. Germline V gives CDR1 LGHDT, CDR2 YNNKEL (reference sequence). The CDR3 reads CASSLGSSGGPYEQYF. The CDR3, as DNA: TGTGCCAGCAGCCTAGGATCTAGCGGAGGTCCCTACGAGCAGTACTTC.

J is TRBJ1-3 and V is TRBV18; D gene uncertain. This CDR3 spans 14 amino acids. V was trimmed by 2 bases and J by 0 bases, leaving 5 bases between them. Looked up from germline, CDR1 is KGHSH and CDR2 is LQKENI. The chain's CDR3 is CASSPNNSGNTIYF. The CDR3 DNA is TGTGCCAGCTCACCAAACAACTCTGGAAACACCATATATTTT.

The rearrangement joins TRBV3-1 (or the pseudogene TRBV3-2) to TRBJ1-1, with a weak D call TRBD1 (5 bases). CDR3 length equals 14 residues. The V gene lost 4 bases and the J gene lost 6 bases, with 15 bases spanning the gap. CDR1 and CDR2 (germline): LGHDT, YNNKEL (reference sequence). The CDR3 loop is CASSPRGGSAEAFF. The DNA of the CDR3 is TGTGCCAGCAGCCCCCGTGGGGGGAGCGCTGAAGCTTTCTTT.

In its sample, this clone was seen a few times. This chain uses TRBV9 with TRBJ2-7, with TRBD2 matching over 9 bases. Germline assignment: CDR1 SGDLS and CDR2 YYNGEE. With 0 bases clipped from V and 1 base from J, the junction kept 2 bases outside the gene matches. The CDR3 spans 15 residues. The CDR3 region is CASSVEAGGSYEQYF. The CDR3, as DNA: TGTGCCAGCAGCGTAGAGGCGGGAGGGTCCTACGAGCAGTACTTC. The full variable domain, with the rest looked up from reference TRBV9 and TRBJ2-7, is DSGVTQTPKHLITATGQRVTLRCSPRSGDLSVYWYQQSLDQGLQFLIQYYNGEERAKGNILERFSAQQFPDLHSELNLSSLELGDSALYFCASSVEAGGSYEQYFGPGTRLTVT.

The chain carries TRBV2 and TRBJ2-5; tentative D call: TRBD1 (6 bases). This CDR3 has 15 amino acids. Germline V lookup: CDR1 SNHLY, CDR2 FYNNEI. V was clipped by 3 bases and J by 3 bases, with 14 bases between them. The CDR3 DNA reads TGTGCCAGCAGTGAGAGAGAAAGGGGGAAAGAGACCCAGTACTTC. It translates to CASSERERGKETQYF.

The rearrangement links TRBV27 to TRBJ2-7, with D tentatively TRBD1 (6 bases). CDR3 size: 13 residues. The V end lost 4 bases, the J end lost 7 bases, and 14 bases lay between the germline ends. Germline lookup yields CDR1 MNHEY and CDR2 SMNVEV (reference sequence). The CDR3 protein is CASSSLQGLEQYF. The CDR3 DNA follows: TGTGCCAGCAGTTCCTTGCAGGGGCTAGAGCAGTACTTC.

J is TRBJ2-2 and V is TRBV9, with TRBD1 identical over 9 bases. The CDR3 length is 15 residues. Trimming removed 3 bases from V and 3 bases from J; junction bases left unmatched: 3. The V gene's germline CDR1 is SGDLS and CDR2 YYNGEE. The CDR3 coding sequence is TGTGCCAGCAGCGCGGACAGGGGATACACCGGGGAGCTGTTTTTT. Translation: CASSADRGYTGELFF.

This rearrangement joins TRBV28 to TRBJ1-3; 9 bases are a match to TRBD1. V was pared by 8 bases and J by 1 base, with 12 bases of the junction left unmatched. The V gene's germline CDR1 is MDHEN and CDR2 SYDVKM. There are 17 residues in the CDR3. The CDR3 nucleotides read TGTGCCAGCCCAGTTGACTTGACAGGGGGGTCTGGAAACACCATATATTTT. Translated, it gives CASPVDLTGGSGNTIYF.

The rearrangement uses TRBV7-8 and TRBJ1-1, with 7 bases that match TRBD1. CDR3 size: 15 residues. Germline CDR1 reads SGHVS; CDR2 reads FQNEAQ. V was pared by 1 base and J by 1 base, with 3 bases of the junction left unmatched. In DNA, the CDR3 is TGTGCCAGCAGCTTAGGACAGGGAGGGAACACTGAAGCTTTCTTT. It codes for CASSLGQGGNTEAFF.

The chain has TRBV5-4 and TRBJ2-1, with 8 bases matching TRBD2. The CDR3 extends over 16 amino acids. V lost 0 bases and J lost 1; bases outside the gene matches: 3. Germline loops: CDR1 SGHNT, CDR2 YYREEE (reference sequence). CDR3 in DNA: TGTGCCAGCAGCTTGGCGGGGGGGCTGTCCTACAATGAGCAGTTCTTC. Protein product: CASSLAGGLSYNEQFF.

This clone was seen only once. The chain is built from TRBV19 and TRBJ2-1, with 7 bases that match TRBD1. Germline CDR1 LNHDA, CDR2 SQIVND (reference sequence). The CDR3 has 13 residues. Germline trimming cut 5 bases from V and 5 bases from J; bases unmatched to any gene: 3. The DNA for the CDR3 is TGTGCCAGTAGTCCTCAGGGGGACAATGAGCAGTTCTTC. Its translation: CASSPQGDNEQFF.

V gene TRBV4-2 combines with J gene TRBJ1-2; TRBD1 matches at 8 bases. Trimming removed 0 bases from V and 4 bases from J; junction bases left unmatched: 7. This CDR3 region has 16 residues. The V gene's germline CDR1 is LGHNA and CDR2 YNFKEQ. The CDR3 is CASSQEATGVGYGYTF. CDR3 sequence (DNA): TGTGCCAGCAGCCAAGAAGCGACAGGGGTAGGCTATGGCTACACCTTC.

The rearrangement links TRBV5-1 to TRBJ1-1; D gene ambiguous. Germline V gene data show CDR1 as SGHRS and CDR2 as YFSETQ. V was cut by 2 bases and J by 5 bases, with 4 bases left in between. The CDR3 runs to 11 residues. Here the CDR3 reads CASSFGTEAFF. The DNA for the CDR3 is TGCGCCAGCAGCTTCGGGACTGAAGCTTTCTTT.

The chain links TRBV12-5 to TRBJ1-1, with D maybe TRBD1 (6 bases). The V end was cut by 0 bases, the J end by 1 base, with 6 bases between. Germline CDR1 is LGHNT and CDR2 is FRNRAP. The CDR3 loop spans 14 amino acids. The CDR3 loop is CASGLVGGNTEAFF. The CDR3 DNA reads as TGTGCTAGTGGTTTGGTAGGGGGGAACACTGAAGCTTTCTTT.

CDR3 sequence reads: CASSLGVSGGRYGYTF. CDR3 DNA: TGTGCCAGCAGCTTAGGCGTATCCGGGGGTCGATATGGCTACACCTTC. This chain connects TRBV13 to TRBJ1-2; perhaps TRBD1 as D (5 bases). V lost 0 bases and J lost 5, with 16 bases in between. CDR1 is PRHDT, CDR2 FYEKMQ, per germline (reference sequence). CDR3 length equals 16 residues.

The CDR3 is CAISEPRGADNYGYTF. CDR3 DNA sequence: TGTGCCATCAGCGAGCCCCGTGGGGCTGATAACTATGGCTACACCTTC. V is TRBV10-3 and J is TRBJ1-2, with D perhaps matching TRBD1 (5 bases). Germline V gene lookup returns CDR1 ENHRY and CDR2 SYGVKD. V shed 6 bases and J shed 1 base, with 18 bases lying between them. This CDR3 comprises 16 residues.

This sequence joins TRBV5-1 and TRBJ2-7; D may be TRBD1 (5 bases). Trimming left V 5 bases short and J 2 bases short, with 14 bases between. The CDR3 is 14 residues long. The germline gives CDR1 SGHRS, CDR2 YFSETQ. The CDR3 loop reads CASRPDTGAYEQYF. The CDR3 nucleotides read TGCGCCAGCAGACCGGACACTGGGGCCTACGAGCAGTACTTC.

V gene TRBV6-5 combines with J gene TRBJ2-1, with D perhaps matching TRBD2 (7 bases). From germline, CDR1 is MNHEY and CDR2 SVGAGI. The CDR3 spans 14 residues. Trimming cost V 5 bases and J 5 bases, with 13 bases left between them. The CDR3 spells CASSRGGRHNEQFF. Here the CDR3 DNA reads TGTGCCAGCAGTAGGGGGGGGAGGCACAATGAGCAGTTCTTC.

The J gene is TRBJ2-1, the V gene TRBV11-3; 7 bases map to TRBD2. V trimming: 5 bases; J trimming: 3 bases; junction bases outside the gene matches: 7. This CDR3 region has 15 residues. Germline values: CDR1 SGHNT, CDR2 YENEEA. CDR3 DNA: TGTGCCAGCAGCCCCGAAGCGGGGAACTACAATGAGCAGTTCTTC. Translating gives CASSPEAGNYNEQFF.

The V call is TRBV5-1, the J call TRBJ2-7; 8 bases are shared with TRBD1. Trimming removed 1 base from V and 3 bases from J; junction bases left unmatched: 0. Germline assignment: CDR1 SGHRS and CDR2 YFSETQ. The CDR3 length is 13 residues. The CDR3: CASSLTGGYEQYF. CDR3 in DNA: TGCGCCAGCAGCTTGACAGGGGGCTACGAGCAGTACTTC.

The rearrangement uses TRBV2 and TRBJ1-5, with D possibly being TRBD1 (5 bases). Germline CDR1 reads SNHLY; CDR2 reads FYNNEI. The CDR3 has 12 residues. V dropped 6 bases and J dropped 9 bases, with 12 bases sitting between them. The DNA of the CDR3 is TGTGCCAGCAGGGACACGGCATCGCCCCAGCATTTT. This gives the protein CASRDTASPQHF.

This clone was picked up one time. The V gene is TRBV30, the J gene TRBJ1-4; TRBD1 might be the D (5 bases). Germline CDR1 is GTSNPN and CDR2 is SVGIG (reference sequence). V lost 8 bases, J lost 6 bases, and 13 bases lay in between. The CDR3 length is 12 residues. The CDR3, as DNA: TGTGCCAAATCGGCGGGGGATGAAAAACTGTTTTTT. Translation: CAKSAGDEKLFF. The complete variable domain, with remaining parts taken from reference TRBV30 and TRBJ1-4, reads SQTIHQWPATLVQPVGSPLSLECTVEGTSNPNLYWYRQAAGRGLQLLFYSVGIGQISSEVPQNLSASRPQDRQFILSSKKLLLSDSGFYLCAKSAGDEKLFFGSGTQLSVL.

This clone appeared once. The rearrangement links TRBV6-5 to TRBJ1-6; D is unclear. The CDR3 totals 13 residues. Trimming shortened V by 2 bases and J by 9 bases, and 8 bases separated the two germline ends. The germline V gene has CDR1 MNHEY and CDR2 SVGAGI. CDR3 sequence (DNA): TGTGCCAGCAGTTACAGCGGCCCTTCACCCCTCCACTTT. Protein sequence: CASSYSGPSPLHF.

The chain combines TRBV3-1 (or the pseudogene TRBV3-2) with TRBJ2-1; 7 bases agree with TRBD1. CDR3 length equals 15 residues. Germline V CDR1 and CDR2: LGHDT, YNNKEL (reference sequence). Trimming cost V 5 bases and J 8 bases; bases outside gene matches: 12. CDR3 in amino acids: CASSVRGGLLDEQFF. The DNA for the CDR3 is TGTGCCAGCAGCGTTCGAGGGGGCCTTCTGGATGAGCAGTTCTTC.